Following are 25 T cell receptor beta chains from one sample sequenced in a study of brain metastases from non-small cell lung cancer (dated by TCRdb to the late 2010s). Library prep was done by the immunoSEQ multiplex PCR assay. Held by TCRdb, this immuneACCESS table contains in-frame sequences only and omits some clones. Under half of the omission traces to an unresolved V gene where checked; the cause of the rest is unknown. In all, the sample holds about 6,000 clones, and around 80% of those were seen once. The ten largest clones capture under 8.5% of the sample. Source material: primary lung tumor tissue. The sample's cell subset or site label is to be understood as: primary lung tumor paired with brain metastasis. These receptors came from a donor at least 40 years old with non-small cell lung cancer.

This sequence joins TRBV2 and TRBJ2-7; D possibly matches TRBD1 or TRBD2 (6 bases each). Germline lookup yields CDR1 SNHLY and CDR2 FYNNEI. Between the trimmed V and J ends, which lost 0 bases and 4 bases, there was a span of 13 bases. The CDR3 length is 15 residues. CDR3 sequence reads: CASSEARGHTYEQYF. The CDR3 nucleotides read TGTGCCAGCAGTGAAGCGCGGGGACACACTTACGAGCAGTACTTC.

The chain links TRBV5-4 to TRBJ1-2; D is perhaps TRBD1 (6 bases). The germline gives CDR1 SGHNT, CDR2 YYREEE (reference sequence). The V gene lost 0 bases and the J gene lost 6 bases, with 12 bases spanning the gap. This CDR3 region has 14 residues. CDR3 sequence: CASSLVGGLDGYTF. As DNA, the CDR3 is TGTGCCAGCAGCTTGGTGGGGGGGCTGGATGGCTACACCTTC.

This chain joins TRBV5-6 and TRBJ2-7; 8 bases map to TRBD1. The junction had 9 bases not matched to a gene; V was cut back by 1 base and J by 0 bases. There are 17 residues in the CDR3. In germline, CDR1 is SGHDT, CDR2 YYEEEE. The chain's CDR3 is CASSLMTGEVFSYEQYF. Written as DNA, the CDR3 is TGTGCCAGCAGCTTGATGACAGGGGAAGTTTTCTCCTACGAGCAGTACTTC.

This clone showed up just a few times. The genes are TRBV6-2 or TRBV6-3 and TRBJ2-1, with 12 bases aligning to TRBD2. This CDR3 is built from 18 residues. The germline CDR1 and CDR2 sequences are MNHEY and SVGEGT. Losses at the gene ends were 2 bases for V and 2 bases for J; bases not matched to a gene: 7. The CDR3 loop reads CASSYPSGGAGTYNEQFF. The CDR3 coding sequence is TGTGCCAGCAGTTACCCTAGCGGGGGGGCCGGGACCTACAATGAGCAGTTCTTC.

The V gene is TRBV24-1, the J gene TRBJ2-1; maybe TRBD2 (5 bases). The V and J ends lost 3 bases and 4 bases respectively, with 12 bases between them. The CDR3 is made up of 15 amino acids. Looked up from germline, CDR1 is KGHDR and CDR2 is SFDVKD. CDR3 coding DNA: TGTGCCACCAGTGATGCCACCCTAGCTTACAATGAGCAGTTCTTC. Its protein product is CATSDATLAYNEQFF.

This clone was observed a handful of times. V usage is TRBV29-1 and J usage is TRBJ1-1, with 8 positions matching TRBD1. CDR1 is SQVTM, CDR2 ANQGSEA, per germline. V shed 4 bases, J shed 1 base, and the junction held 8 bases outside the gene matches. The CDR3 length is 15 residues. DNA for the CDR3: TGCAGCGTTGGTTTGAAGGGACAGGCGAACACTGAAGCTTTCTTT. Translated, it gives CSVGLKGQANTEAFF.

CDR3 DNA sequence: TGTGCCAGCAAACCAAGCTCCGAAGATACGCAGTATTTT. Its translation: CASKPSSEDTQYF. The rearrangement links TRBV18 to TRBJ2-3; D gene ambiguous. The CDR3 is 13 residues long. The V gene lost 8 bases and the J gene lost 5 bases, with 14 bases spanning the gap. Germline CDR1 and CDR2: KGHSH and LQKENI.

This clone was counted once. The V gene is TRBV6-2 or TRBV6-3, the J gene TRBJ1-5; D gene uncertain. Germline V gene sequence: CDR1 MNHEY, CDR2 SVGEGT. This CDR3 spans 15 amino acids. Trimming shortened V by 2 bases and J by 6 bases, and 14 bases separated the two germline ends. The chain's CDR3 is CASSYGWGTPQPQHF. The CDR3 DNA sequence: TGTGCCAGCAGTTACGGGTGGGGAACCCCTCAGCCCCAGCATTTT.

This rearrangement joins TRBV7-8 to TRBJ1-5; 9 positions match TRBD1. The CDR3 totals 16 residues. V was pared by 5 bases and J by 8 bases, with 13 bases of the junction left unmatched. Germline values: CDR1 SGHVS, CDR2 FQNEAQ. In DNA form, the CDR3 reads TGTGCCAGCAGCCCTACCGGGACAGGGAAAGGAGAGCCCCAGCATTTT. Amino acid sequence: CASSPTGTGKGEPQHF.

The chain recombines TRBV28 with TRBJ1-5; possible D gene TRBD1, 6 bases. This CDR3 region has 14 residues. Trimming took 5 bases from V and 4 from J, leaving 12 bases between them. The germline V gene encodes CDR1 MDHEN and CDR2 SYDVKM. This chain's CDR3 is CASSQDSPNQPQHF. The CDR3 DNA sequence: TGTGCCAGCAGTCAGGACAGTCCGAATCAGCCCCAGCATTTT.

The rearrangement joins TRBV25-1 to TRBJ1-1, with D maybe TRBD1 (6 bases). V was pared by 4 bases and J by 7 bases, with 16 bases between. The CDR3 sequence is 14 residues long. Germline loops: CDR1 MGHDK, CDR2 SYGVNS. The CDR3 bases are TGTGCCAGCAGTGGACGGAGGGGGGGGATTGAAGCTTTCTTT. Translated, it gives CASSGRRGGIEAFF.

The V and J genes are TRBV6-5 and TRBJ1-2; TRBD1 aligns across 9 bases. V lost 8 bases and J lost 7; bases outside the gene matches: 5. CDR3 length: 12 amino acids. Per the germline V gene, CDR1 is MNHEY and CDR2 is SVGAGI. The CDR3 loop is CASGQGFSGYTF. The DNA for the CDR3 is TGTGCCAGCGGACAGGGGTTTAGTGGCTACACCTTC.

The rearrangement joins TRBV5-1 to TRBJ2-7; D gene ambiguous. The V end lost 2 bases, the J end lost 3 bases, and 12 bases lay between the germline ends. Germline values: CDR1 SGHRS, CDR2 YFSETQ. There are 14 residues in the CDR3. The CDR3 region is CASSLRVAYYEQYF. The DNA of the CDR3 is TGCGCCAGCAGCTTACGAGTCGCCTACTACGAGCAGTACTTC.

The gene calls are TRBV6-1 and TRBJ1-5; D is ambiguous. Germline CDR1 reads MNHNS; CDR2 reads SASEGT. The CDR3 is made up of 17 amino acids. Trimming stripped 2 bases from V and 2 bases from J, with 16 bases between. This CDR3 is CASSELFGWEGNQPQHF. The CDR3 coding sequence is TGTGCCAGCAGTGAATTATTCGGGTGGGAGGGCAATCAGCCCCAGCATTTT.

The gene calls are TRBV5-1 and TRBJ1-2, with a weak D call TRBD1 (5 bases). The germline CDR1 and CDR2 sequences are SGHRS and YFSETQ. V dropped 2 bases and J dropped 3 bases, with 11 bases sitting between them. This CDR3 has 14 amino acids. Written as DNA, the CDR3 is TGCGCCAGCAGCTTAGTAACAGGCGACTATGGCTACACCTTC. It specifies CASSLVTGDYGYTF. The entire variable domain, with the rest obtained from reference TRBV5-1 and TRBJ1-2, is as follows: KAGVTQTPRYLIKTRGQQVTLSCSPISGHRSVSWYQQTPGQGLQFLFEYFSETQRNKGNFPGRFSGRQFSNSRSEMNVSTLELGDSALYLCASSLVTGDYGYTFGSGTRLTVV.

This chain connects TRBV10-3 to TRBJ2-1; D may be TRBD1 (5 bases). CDR1 is ENHRY and CDR2 is SYGVKD in the germline V gene. Between the trimmed V and J ends, which lost 2 bases and 5 bases, there was a span of 13 bases. The CDR3 extends over 15 amino acids. The CDR3 loop is CAISESQGYHNEQFF. The CDR3 DNA follows: TGTGCCATCAGTGAGAGTCAGGGCTACCACAATGAGCAGTTCTTC.

The CDR3, as DNA: TGTGCCAGCAGTTTCCCCCTTGACAGGGCGACCTACAATGAGCAGTTCTTC. It codes for CASSFPLDRATYNEQFF. The chain is built from TRBV28 and TRBJ2-1; the match to TRBD1 covers 7 bases. J lost 2 bases, V lost 3 bases, and 10 bases had no gene match. The CDR3 sequence is 17 residues long. The germline CDR1 and CDR2 sequences are MDHEN and SYDVKM.

The chain recombines TRBV5-1 with TRBJ1-1; no reliable D call. V was shortened by 4 bases and J by 3 bases, with 10 bases between the two germline ends. The length of the CDR3 is 13 residues. In germline, CDR1 is SGHRS, CDR2 YFSETQ. The chain's CDR3 is CASSQTRDTEAFF. CDR3 bases: TGCGCCAGCAGCCAGACCCGGGACACTGAAGCTTTCTTT.

The chain uses TRBV19 and TRBJ2-2; the D call may be TRBD1 or TRBD2 (6 bases each). In germline, CDR1 is LNHDA, CDR2 SQIVND (reference sequence). CDR3 length equals 16 residues. The ends were cut back, 1 base at V and 3 bases at J, with 12 bases in the middle. CDR3 nucleotide sequence: TGTGCCAGTAGTATAGGCGGGACACCGTACACCGGGGAGCTGTTTTTT. Translated: CASSIGGTPYTGELFF.

The chain has TRBV18 and TRBJ1-4; no definite D call. This CDR3 has 14 amino acids. CDR1 is KGHSH, CDR2 LQKENI, per germline. Trimming pared 4 bases from V and 8 bases from J, leaving 14 bases between. This CDR3 reads CASSLRADGEKLFF. CDR3 sequence (DNA): TGTGCCAGCTCACTCCGGGCCGACGGGGAAAAACTGTTTTTT. The variable domain in full, with the rest retrieved from reference TRBV18 and TRBJ1-4, is NAGVMQNPRHLVRRRGQEARLRCSPMKGHSHVYWYRQLPEEGLKFMVYLQKENIIDESGMPKERFSAEFPKEGPSILRIQQVVRGDSAAYFCASSLRADGEKLFFGSGTQLSVL.

The chain employs TRBV27 and TRBJ2-6, with D possibly TRBD2 on 6 matching bases. CDR3 length equals 19 residues. CDR1 is MNHEY, CDR2 SMNVEV, per germline (reference sequence). The V gene lost 0 bases and the J gene lost 0 bases, with 15 bases spanning the gap. Here the CDR3 reads CASSLSPTPGGSGANVLTF. For the CDR3, the DNA is TGTGCCAGCAGTTTATCACCGACACCCGGGGGCTCTGGGGCCAACGTCCTGACTTTC.

A remark on this clone: This CDR3 is also generated by other DNA sequences in the sample. This chain links TRBV7-2 with TRBJ2-1; 7 bases line up with TRBD1. This CDR3 spans 15 amino acids. Germline CDR1 reads SGHTA; CDR2 reads FQGNSA. The junction had 6 bases not matched to a gene; V was cut back by 3 bases and J by 4 bases. This chain's CDR3 is CASSLTGLSYNEQFF. CDR3 nucleotide sequence: TGTGCCAGCAGCTTGACAGGGCTCAGTTACAATGAGCAGTTCTTC.

This clone was observed a single time. This chain links TRBV20-1 with TRBJ2-1; D is possibly TRBD2 (6 bases). The V and J ends lost 7 bases and 8 bases respectively, with 18 bases between them. The CDR3 totals 13 residues. CDR1 is DFQATT and CDR2 is SNEGSKA in the germline V gene (reference sequence). For the CDR3, the DNA is TGCAGTGTTAGTCGCGGCGGGGTGGATGAGCAGTTCTTC. This gives the protein CSVSRGGVDEQFF.

The chain combines TRBV28 with TRBJ1-5, with TRBD1 identical over 9 bases. CDR3 size: 13 residues. CDR1 and CDR2 from the germline V gene are MDHEN and SYDVKM. Trimming took 3 bases from V and 7 from J; bases not matched to a gene: 1. The CDR3 nucleotides are TGTGCCAGCAGTTTGACAGGGGGGCAGCCCCAGCATTTT. Its protein product is CASSLTGGQPQHF.

The rearrangement joins TRBV5-1 to TRBJ2-1, with a weak D call TRBD2 (5 bases). In germline, CDR1 is SGHRS, CDR2 YFSETQ. The CDR3 is 16 amino acids. Trimming took off 3 bases at V and 2 bases at J, with 15 bases between the two ends. The CDR3 here is CASSSGLNLAYNEQFF. DNA of the CDR3: TGCGCCAGCAGCTCTGGACTTAATCTGGCCTACAATGAGCAGTTCTTC. The full variable domain, its missing parts supplied by reference TRBV5-1 and TRBJ2-1, is KAGVTQTPRYLIKTRGQQVTLSCSPISGHRSVSWYQQTPGQGLQFLFEYFSETQRNKGNFPGRFSGRQFSNSRSEMNVSTLELGDSALYLCASSSGLNLAYNEQFFGPGTRLTVL.